This TCR beta chain was profiled in a study of blood T cell dynamics during melanoma immunotherapy. About the study: First-line therapy was either pembrolizumab or nivolumab with ipilimumab for metastatic melanoma. Overall study findings and caveats: Clones driving repertoire changes may be melanoma-specific or general immune activation.

Time point indicated: week 3, after first cycle of checkpoint inhibitor. At 12 weeks after first infusion, RECIST 1.1 defined response for most patients. Notes on this clone: Its antigen is still unknown.

Each bulk PBMC sample had about 330 ng DNA loaded. Libraries were prepared by immunoSEQ multiplex PCR; TCRdb keeps only in-frame clonotypes and omits some of them. The sample records 8,800 or so clones, less than 90% being singletons. The CDR3 runs to 14 residues. The V gene's germline CDR1 is MGHRA and CDR2 YSYEKL. The V gene end was trimmed by 4 bases and the J gene end by 2 bases; junction bases not matched to a gene: 2. The sample consisted of blood, taken from a patient treated with checkpoint blockade. The clonotype comes from a human donor with melanoma. The V call is TRBV4-1, the J call TRBJ1-2; 9 bases map to TRBD1. The CDR3 protein is CASSRTGDNYGYTF. The CDR3 region has the DNA TGCGCCAGCAGCCGGACAGGGGACAACTATGGCTACACCTTC.